What follows are 11 T cell receptor beta chains derived from one specimen sequenced in a study of post-analysis software for immune sequencing data. Study conclusions and caveats: Compared with controls, patients had more of 4 to 6 TRBV segments, including TRBV5-6, TRBV5-1 and TRBV20-1.

These receptors have no identified antigens. Unique-molecular-identifier-tagged TCR beta cDNA libraries were used. TCRdb re-called the PCR reads with MiXCR, one entry per CDR3 protein. Among approximately 260,000 distinct CDR3 sequences listed, 36% were seen once. The sample taken for sequencing was blood. The receptors come from a girl aged 10-17 years with multiple sclerosis.

The chain has TRBV4-2 and TRBJ2-5; D tentatively reads TRBD1 or TRBD2 (5 bases each). CDR1 and CDR2 (germline): LGHNA, YNFKEQ. This CDR3 is built from 12 residues. Trimming removed 6 bases at V and 11 bases at J, with 16 bases between. The CDR3 loop is CASRPRVGEQYF. The CDR3 bases are TGTGCCAGCAGGCCCAGGGTAGGGGAGCAGTACTTC.

CDR3 sequence: CSARDRQETQYF. CDR3 coding DNA: TGCAGTGCTAGAGATAGGCAAGAGACCCAGTACTTC. V gene TRBV20-1 combines with J gene TRBJ2-5; D is ambiguous. Looked up from germline, CDR1 is DFQATT and CDR2 is SNEGSKA (reference sequence). The V end was cut by 0 bases, the J end by 2 bases, with 4 bases between. The CDR3 is 12 amino acids.

To note about this clonotype: A junction end diverges from the germline sequence, so it may reflect a read error. V usage is TRBV2 and J usage is TRBJ1-2; D gene uncertain. The CDR3 is 12 amino acids. Germline V CDR1 and CDR2: SNHLY, FYNNEI. CDR3 nucleotides: TGTGCCAGCAGTGAAGGGCCGCTTGGCCACACCTTC. Translating gives CASSEGPLGHTF.

The chain has TRBV14 and TRBJ2-1; 10 bases are a match to TRBD2. This CDR3 is built from 20 residues. Losses at the gene ends were 0 bases for V and 7 bases for J; bases not matched to a gene: 18. The germline V gene encodes CDR1 SGHDN and CDR2 FVKESK. CDR3 amino acids: CASSQDQVQREGRSRNEQFF. The CDR3, as DNA: TGTGCCAGCAGCCAAGATCAAGTCCAGCGGGAGGGCCGAAGCCGAAATGAGCAGTTCTTC.

The chain combines TRBV30 with TRBJ1-3; 7 bases agree with TRBD1. Trimming at V came to 3 bases and at J to 4 bases, leaving 6 bases not matched to a gene. The CDR3 has 14 residues. Germline CDR1 GTSNPN, CDR2 SVGIG (reference sequence). CDR3 sequence reads: CAWRQGGIGNTIYF. The CDR3 DNA is TGTGCCTGGAGGCAGGGGGGGATCGGAAACACCATATATTTT.

This clonotype was counted a single time. This chain links TRBV30 with TRBJ1-6, with 7 bases identical to TRBD1. The germline V gene has CDR1 GTSNPN and CDR2 SVGIG (reference sequence). The CDR3 contains 14 residues. Unmatched junction bases numbered 7, after V lost 4 bases and J lost 7 bases. The CDR3 spells CAWKTGTANSPLHF. The CDR3 region has the DNA TGTGCCTGGAAGACTGGGACAGCGAATTCACCCCTCCACTTT.

This clonotype was seen repeatedly, ten times or more. The rearrangement joins TRBV5-4 to TRBJ1-6, with D uncertain. The length of the CDR3 is 13 residues. Trimming removed 6 bases from V and 10 bases from J, with 14 bases in between. From germline, CDR1 is SGHNT and CDR2 YYREEE (reference sequence). This chain's CDR3 is CASKPGPTSPLHF. The CDR3, as DNA: TGTGCCAGCAAGCCGGGCCCAACCTCACCCCTCCACTTT.

On this clonotype itself: A much bigger clone sits one base away, suggesting this may be a read error. This chain uses TRBV6-2 or TRBV6-3 with TRBJ2-3, with 8 positions matching TRBD2. J was trimmed by 2 bases and V by 6 bases; bases with no gene match: 7. The CDR3 sequence is 15 residues long. Germline CDR1 and CDR2: MNHEY and SVGEGT. CDR3 sequence: CASRRSGRDTDTQYF. CDR3 DNA sequence: TGTGCCAGCAGAAGGAGCGGGAGAGACACAGATACGCAGTATTTT.

This clonotype was picked up a small number of times. The chain employs TRBV6-2 or TRBV6-3 and TRBJ2-1, with D perhaps TRBD2 (6 bases). CDR1 is MNHEY, CDR2 SVGEGT, per germline. V lost 4 bases and J 8 bases, leaving 18 bases between the germline ends. CDR3 length equals 15 residues. CDR3 DNA sequence: TGTGCCAGCAGTTCTAGGGCAGGGACGGGGGATGAGCAGTTCTTC. Translation gives CASSSRAGTGDEQFF.

This clonotype was counted between two and nine times. A clone one base away is much larger, so this may be a read error. The rearrangement links TRBV15 to TRBJ2-3, with TRBD1 identical over 7 bases. Germline V CDR1 and CDR2: LNHNV, YYDKDF (reference sequence). The length of the CDR3 is 20 residues. V gave up 5 bases and J gave up 6 bases; unmatched junction bases: 26. The CDR3 loop reads CATSVFPALRTGPKGDTQYF. CDR3 DNA: TGTGCCACCAGCGTCTTTCCCGCCCTCAGGACAGGCCCCAAGGGGGATACGCAGTATTTT.

The rearrangement joins TRBV2 to TRBJ2-3, with D perhaps given as TRBD1 or TRBD2 (6 bases each). The length of the CDR3 is 15 residues. V was cut by 7 bases and J by 0 bases, with 14 bases left in between. The germline CDR1 and CDR2 sequences are SNHLY and FYNNEI. The CDR3, as DNA: TGTGCCAGCATTCCTACAGGGACTAGCACAGATACGCAGTATTTT. It encodes CASIPTGTSTDTQYF. The variable domain in full, completed from reference TRBV2 and TRBJ2-3, reads EPEVTQTPSHQVTQMGQEVILRCVPISNHLYFYWYRQILGQKVEFLVSFYNNEISEKSEIFDDQFSVERPDGSNFTLKIRSTKLEDSAMYFCASIPTGTSTDTQYFGPGTRLTVL.